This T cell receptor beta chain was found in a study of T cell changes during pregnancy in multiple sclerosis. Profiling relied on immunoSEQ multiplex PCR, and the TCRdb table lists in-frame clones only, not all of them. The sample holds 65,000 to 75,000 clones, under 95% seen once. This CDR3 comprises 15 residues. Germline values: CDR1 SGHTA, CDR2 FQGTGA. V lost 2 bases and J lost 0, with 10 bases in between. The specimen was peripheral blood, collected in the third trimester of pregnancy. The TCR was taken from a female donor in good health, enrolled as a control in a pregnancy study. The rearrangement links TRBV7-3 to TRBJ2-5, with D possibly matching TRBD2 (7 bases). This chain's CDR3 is CASSLAGAYQETQYF. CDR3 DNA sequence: TGTGCCAGCAGCTTAGCGGGGGCGTACCAAGAGACCCAGTACTTC.